The T cell receptor (beta chain) described here comes from a study of T cells in Graves' hyperthyroidism and ophthalmopathy (dated by TCRdb to the late 2010s). Broadly, across the study: Peripheral blood was collected at initial diagnosis, before any treatment. To identify distinguishing TCR V-J signatures, a discovery cohort of around 100 patients was used, comprising 40 to 45 with Graves' ophthalmopathy and some 57 with stable Graves' hyperthyroidism. Prospective prediction of ophthalmopathy was tested in an independent validation cohort of 18 to 20 hyperthyroidism patients and around 16 patients who later progressed to ophthalmopathy. The roughly 91 discovery patients were randomly split 7:3 into training and test sets. Thyroid tissue and blood T-cell repertoires from roughly 6 Graves' hyperthyroidism patients were also compared in the study. After blood sampling, hyperthyroidism patients were treated with methimazole at a starting dose of 30 mg daily, and ophthalmopathy patients were treated with high-dose intravenous methylprednisolone. The paper describes TCR Vbeta CDR3 sequencing of 140 or so peripheral blood samples, made up of 43 ophthalmopathy patients, roughly 80 hyperthyroidism patients and some 17 progressor patients. The paper's findings and limits, for the study overall: In validation, the model predicted progression to ophthalmopathy a median of about 6.8 months before onset, with around 70% sensitivity and almost 75% specificity. A model built on a 13 V-J signature distinguished ophthalmopathy from stable hyperthyroidism, reaching roughly 88% sensitivity and 81.08% specificity in cross-validation and 80%/75% in testing. Most expanded thyroid clonotypes (frequency above 0.001) were also found in blood, which suggests that blood repertoires may mirror thyroid immune responses. Sample size was not statistically predetermined, and investigators were not blinded to group allocation.

Amplification of TCR beta CDR3 regions was carried out from RNA transcripts. For the first round of RT-PCR on the TCR CDR3, the HTBI primer set was used together with the Qiagen OneStep RT-PCR kit. A second multiplex PCR round built the libraries, followed by size selection and purification. Libraries were sequenced paired-end with 100 bp reads on an Illumina HiSeq2000. In the original analysis: Raw data were processed with SOAPnuke, discarding reads with adapters, uncalled bases, mean Phred below 15, or no exact constant-primer or identifier match. High-quality paired reads were merged with COPE v1.2.5, and unique nucleotide sequences were defined as clonotypes. MiTCR v1.1 was used to align the clonotypes against IMGT TRBV, TRBD and TRBJ reference segments. The analysis was restricted to V-J combinations with a frequency above 0.0001, which together covered around 99% of the repertoires. A TCS score was defined as the ratio between F50 (clonal expansion) and ExV (chaos), using BLOSUM62-based TCRdist between CDR3 peptides within each V-J. Welch's t-statistics and random forest reduced 500 to 650 V-J features to 10 to 15, which were used in a naive Bayes classifier (R e1071). The raw public data were reprocessed by TCRdb itself: fastp quality trimming at Q25, MiXCR clonotype calling, in-frame beta chains only. Entries that share a CDR3 protein sequence are merged under the most common genes and DNA. The V and J calls and clone size are TCRdb's, not the authors'. The sample records about 110,000 distinct CDR3 sequences, roughly 15% of which are singletons. Together, the top ten hold 40% to 50% of the sample.

Stable Graves' hyperthyroidism was defined as the absence of progression to ophthalmopathy over 18 months of follow-up. The hyperthyroidism patients were between 18 and 65 years old and newly diagnosed, with a disease duration of less than 2 months. Any patient with an uncontrolled infection, another autoimmune disease, pregnancy or lactation was excluded. Diagnoses relied on clinical symptoms, serum thyroxine and TRAb, thyroid ultrasound and orbital computed tomography. PBMCs were separated from over 9 ml of fresh peripheral blood using Ficoll-Paque density gradient centrifugation. Total RNA was extracted with Trizol reagent, and quality was checked on an Agilent 2100 Bioanalyzer. This clonotype has a count of ten or more. There is no known antigen for this receptor. The input lacks base qualities; no much larger clone sits a single base away. Measured from the cysteine to the phenylalanine, the CDR3 is 16 residues long. Here the CDR3 DNA is all that survives: 48 bases in frame from base 1. Sequences KGHSH (CDR1) and LQKENI (CDR2) are obtained from the germline V gene. V is cut back by 3 bases and J by 0 bases, with 4 bases in the junction unmatched.

Recombination linked TRBV18 to TRBJ2-2, with 7 bases matching TRBD1. This receptor was taken from a woman aged 50 to 60 with Graves' hyperthyroidism. The specimen was blood. The CDR3 protein sequence reads: CASSPTDRANTGELFF. The nucleotides are TGTGCCAGCTCACCTACAGACAGGGCGAACACCGGGGAGCTGTTTTTT.